This T cell receptor (beta chain) was profiled in a study of blood T cells in healthy people across ages. Regarding the study as a whole: In older individuals, TCR beta diversity per million T cells was lower, falling roughly linearly with age.

The CDR3 has 16 residues. The germline V and J ends were trimmed by 5 bases and 4 bases, with 20 bases remaining between them. Germline V gene lookup returns CDR1 SGHAT and CDR2 FQNNGV. In regard to this clonotype: Antigen specificity is unknown.

The second PCR ran about 6 to 12 cycles with a sample-barcoded 5' primer and J-beta primers. A template-switch adaptor containing 12 random nucleotides labeled each cDNA molecule. TCRdb used MiXCR to reprocess the 5' RACE reads, holding one entry per CDR3 protein. Of roughly 2 million distinct CDR3 sequences in the sample, around half were seen once. The authors extracted at least 6 micrograms of total RNA per sample. This clonotype originated in a middle-aged woman in good health. The genes are TRBV11-2 and TRBJ1-2; unclear D gene. Sequencing used blood. In DNA, the CDR3 is TGTGCCAGCAGCCCCGACGGAACCGCCTCTACCTATGGCTACACCTTC. This sequence encodes CASSPDGTASTYGYTF.